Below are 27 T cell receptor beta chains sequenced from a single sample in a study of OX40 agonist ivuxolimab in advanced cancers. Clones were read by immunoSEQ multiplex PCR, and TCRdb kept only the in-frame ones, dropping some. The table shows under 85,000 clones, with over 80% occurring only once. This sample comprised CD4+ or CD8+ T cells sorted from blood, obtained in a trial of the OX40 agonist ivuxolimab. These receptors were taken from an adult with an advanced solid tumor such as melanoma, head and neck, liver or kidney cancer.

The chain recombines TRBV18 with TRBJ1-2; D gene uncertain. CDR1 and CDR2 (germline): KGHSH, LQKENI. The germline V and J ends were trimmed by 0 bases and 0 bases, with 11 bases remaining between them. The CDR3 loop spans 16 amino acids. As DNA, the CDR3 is TGTGCCAGCTCACCACCCCCAGGAGGATCTAACTATGGCTACACCTTC. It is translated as CASSPPPGGSNYGYTF.

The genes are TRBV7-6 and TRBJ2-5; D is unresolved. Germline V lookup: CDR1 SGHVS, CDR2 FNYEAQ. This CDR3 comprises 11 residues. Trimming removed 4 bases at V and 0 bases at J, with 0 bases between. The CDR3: CASSYQETQYF. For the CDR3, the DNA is TGTGCCAGCAGCTACCAAGAGACCCAGTACTTC.

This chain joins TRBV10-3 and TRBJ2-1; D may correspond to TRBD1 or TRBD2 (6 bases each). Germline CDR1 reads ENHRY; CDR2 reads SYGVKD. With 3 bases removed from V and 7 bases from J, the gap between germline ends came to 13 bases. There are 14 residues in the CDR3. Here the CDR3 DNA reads TGTGCCATCAGTGACGGGGGCGCGGTGAATGAGCAGTTCTTC. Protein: CAISDGGAVNEQFF.

DNA of the CDR3: TGTGCCAGCAGCTTAGGGTTCCAGGGGGATGGCTACACCTTC. Its translation: CASSLGFQGDGYTF. This sequence joins TRBV7-2 and TRBJ1-2; 7 bases are shared with TRBD1. V lost 1 base to trimming and J lost 6 bases; unmatched junction nucleotides: 5. The CDR3 is 14 residues long. Germline-derived CDR1 and CDR2 are SGHTA and FQGNSA.

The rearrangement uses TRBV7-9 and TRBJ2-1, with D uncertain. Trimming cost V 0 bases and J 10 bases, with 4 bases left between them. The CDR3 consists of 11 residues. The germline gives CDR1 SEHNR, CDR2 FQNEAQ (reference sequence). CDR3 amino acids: CASSLAQEQFF. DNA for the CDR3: TGTGCCAGCAGCTTAGCCCAAGAGCAGTTCTTC.

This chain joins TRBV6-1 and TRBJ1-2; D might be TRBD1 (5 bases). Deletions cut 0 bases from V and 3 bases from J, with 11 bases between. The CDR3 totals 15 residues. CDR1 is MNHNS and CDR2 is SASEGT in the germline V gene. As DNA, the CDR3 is TGTGCCAGCAGTGAAGCGTTAGGCAGGGACTATGGCTACACCTTC. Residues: CASSEALGRDYGYTF.

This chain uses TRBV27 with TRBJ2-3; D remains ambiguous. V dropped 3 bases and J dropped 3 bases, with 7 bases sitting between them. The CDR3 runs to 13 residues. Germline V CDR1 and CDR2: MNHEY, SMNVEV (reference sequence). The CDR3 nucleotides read TGTGCCAGCAGTTTCGTGGAAACAGATACGCAGTATTTT. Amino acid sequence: CASSFVETDTQYF.

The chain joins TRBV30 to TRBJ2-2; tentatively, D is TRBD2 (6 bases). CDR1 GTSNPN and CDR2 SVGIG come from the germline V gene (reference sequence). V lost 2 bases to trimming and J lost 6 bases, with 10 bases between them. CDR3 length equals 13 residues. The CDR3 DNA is TGTGCCTGGAGTTCGACGGGGGCCGGGGAGCTGTTTTTT. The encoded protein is CAWSSTGAGELFF.

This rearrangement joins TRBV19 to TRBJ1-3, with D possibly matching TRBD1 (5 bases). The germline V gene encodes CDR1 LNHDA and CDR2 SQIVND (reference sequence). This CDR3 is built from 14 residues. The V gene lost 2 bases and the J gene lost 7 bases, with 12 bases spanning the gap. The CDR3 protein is CASSIRQGRNTIYF. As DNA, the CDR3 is TGTGCCAGTAGTATACGGCAGGGAAGGAACACCATATATTTT. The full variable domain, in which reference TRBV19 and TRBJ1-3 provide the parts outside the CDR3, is DGGITQSPKYLFRKEGQNVTLSCEQNLNHDAMYWYRQDPGQGLRLIYYSQIVNDFQKGDIAEGYSVSREKKESFPLTVTSAQKNPTAFYLCASSIRQGRNTIYFGEGSWLTVV.

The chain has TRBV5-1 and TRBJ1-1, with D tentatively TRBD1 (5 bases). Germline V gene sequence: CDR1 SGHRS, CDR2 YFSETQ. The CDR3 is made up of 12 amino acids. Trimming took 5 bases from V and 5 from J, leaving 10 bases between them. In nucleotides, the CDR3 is TGCGCCAGCAGTCAGGGAGGGACTGAAGCTTTCTTT. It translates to CASSQGGTEAFF.

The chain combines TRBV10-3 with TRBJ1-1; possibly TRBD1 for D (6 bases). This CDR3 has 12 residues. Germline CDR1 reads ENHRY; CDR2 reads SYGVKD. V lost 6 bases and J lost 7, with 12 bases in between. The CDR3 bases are TGTGCCATCAGCAAGGGGGAGGGTGAAGCTTTCTTT. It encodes CAISKGEGEAFF.

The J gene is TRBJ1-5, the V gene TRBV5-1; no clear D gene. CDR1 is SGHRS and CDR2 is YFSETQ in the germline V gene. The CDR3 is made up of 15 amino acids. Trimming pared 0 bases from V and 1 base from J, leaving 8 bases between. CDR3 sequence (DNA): TGCGCCAGCAGCTTGGTAGGGTTGAGCAATCAGCCCCAGCATTTT. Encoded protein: CASSLVGLSNQPQHF.

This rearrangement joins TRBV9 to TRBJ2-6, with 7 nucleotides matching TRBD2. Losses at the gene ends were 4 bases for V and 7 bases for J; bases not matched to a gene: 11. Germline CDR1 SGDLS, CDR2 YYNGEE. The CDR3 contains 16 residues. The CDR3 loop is CASSPRAGVSANVLTF. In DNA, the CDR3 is TGTGCCAGCAGCCCCCGGGCGGGAGTTTCTGCCAACGTCCTGACTTTC.

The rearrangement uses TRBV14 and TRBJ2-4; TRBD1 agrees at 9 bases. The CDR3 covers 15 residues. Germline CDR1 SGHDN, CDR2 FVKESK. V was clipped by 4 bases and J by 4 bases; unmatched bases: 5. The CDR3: CASSRAGTGKNIQYF. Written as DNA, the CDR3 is TGTGCCAGCAGCCGAGCCGGGACAGGGAAAAACATTCAGTACTTC.

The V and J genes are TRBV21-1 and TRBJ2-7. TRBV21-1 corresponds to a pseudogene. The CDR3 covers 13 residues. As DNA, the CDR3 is TGTGCCAGCCCCCGGGGGCCGGCGGAAGAGCAGTACTTC. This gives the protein CASPRGPAEEQYF.

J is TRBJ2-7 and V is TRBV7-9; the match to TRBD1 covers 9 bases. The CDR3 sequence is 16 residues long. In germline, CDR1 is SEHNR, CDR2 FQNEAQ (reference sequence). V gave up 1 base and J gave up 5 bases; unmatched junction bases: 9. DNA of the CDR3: TGTGCCAGCAGCTTAGGGGTGGGGGACAGGGCCCACGAGCAGTACTTC. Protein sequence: CASSLGVGDRAHEQYF.

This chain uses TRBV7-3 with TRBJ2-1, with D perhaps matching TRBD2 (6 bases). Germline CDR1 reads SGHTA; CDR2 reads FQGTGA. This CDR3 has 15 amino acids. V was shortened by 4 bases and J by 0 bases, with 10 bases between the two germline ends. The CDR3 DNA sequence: TGTGCCAGCAGCTATACGGGACTCTCCTACAATGAGCAGTTCTTC. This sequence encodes CASSYTGLSYNEQFF.

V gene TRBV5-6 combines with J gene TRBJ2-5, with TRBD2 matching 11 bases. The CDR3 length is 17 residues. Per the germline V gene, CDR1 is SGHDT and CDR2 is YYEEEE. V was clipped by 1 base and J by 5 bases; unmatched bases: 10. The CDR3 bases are TGTGCCAGCAGCTTGATTAGCGGGGGGGCCGGGGCTGAGACCCAGTACTTC. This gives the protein CASSLISGGAGAETQYF.

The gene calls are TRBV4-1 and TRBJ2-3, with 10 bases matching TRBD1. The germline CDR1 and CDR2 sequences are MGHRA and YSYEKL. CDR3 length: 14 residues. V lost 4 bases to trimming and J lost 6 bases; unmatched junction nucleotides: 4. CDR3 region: CASSPRTGGDTQYF. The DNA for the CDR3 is TGCGCCAGCAGCCCTAGGACAGGGGGGGATACGCAGTATTTT.

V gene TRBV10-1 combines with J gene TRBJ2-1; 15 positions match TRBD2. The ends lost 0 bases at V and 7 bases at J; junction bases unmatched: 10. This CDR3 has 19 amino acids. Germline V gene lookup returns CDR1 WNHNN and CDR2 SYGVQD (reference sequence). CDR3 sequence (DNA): TGCGCCAGCAGTGAGTCCAGGGGACTAGCGGGAGGTCGGGGAAATGAGCAGTTCTTC. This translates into CASSESRGLAGGRGNEQFF.

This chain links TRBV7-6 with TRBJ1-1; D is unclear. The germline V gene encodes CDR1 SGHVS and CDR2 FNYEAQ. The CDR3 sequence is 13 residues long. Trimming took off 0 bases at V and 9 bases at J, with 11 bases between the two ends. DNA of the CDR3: TGTGCCAGCAGCTTAGCGCGTGGGGAAAAAGCTTTCTTT. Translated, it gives CASSLARGEKAFF. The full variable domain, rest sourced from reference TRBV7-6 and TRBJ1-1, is GAGVSQSPRYKVTKRGQDVALRCDPISGHVSLYWYRQALGQGPEFLTYFNYEAQQDKSGLPNDRFSAERPEGSISTLTIQRTEQRDSAMYRCASSLARGEKAFFGQGTRLTVV.

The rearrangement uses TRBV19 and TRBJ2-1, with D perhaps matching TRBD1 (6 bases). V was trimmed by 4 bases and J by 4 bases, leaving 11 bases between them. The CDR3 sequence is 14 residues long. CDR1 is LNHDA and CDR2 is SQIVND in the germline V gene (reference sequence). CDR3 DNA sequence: TGTGCCAGTAGTAAAGGGGGTAATTACAATGAGCAGTTCTTC. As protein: CASSKGGNYNEQFF.

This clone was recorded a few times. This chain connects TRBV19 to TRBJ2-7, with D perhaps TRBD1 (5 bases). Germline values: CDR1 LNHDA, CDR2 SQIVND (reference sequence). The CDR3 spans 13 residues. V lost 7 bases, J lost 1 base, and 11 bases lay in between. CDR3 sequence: CASIETESYEQYF. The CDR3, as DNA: TGTGCCAGTATAGAGACAGAGTCCTACGAGCAGTACTTC.

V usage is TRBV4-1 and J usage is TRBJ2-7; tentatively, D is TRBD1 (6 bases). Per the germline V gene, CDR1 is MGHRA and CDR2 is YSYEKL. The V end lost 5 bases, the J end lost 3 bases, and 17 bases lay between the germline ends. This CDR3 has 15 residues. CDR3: CASSNLGHLNYEQYF. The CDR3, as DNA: TGCGCCAGCAGCAACTTGGGACACCTAAACTACGAGCAGTACTTC.

CDR3 DNA: TGTGCCAGCAGTGTATGGGCGATCTATGGCTACACCTTC. Amino acid sequence: CASSVWAIYGYTF. The chain joins TRBV6-1 to TRBJ1-2; unclear D gene. The CDR3 spans 13 residues. Between the trimmed V and J ends, which lost 4 bases and 4 bases, there was a span of 10 bases. Germline CDR1 MNHNS, CDR2 SASEGT.

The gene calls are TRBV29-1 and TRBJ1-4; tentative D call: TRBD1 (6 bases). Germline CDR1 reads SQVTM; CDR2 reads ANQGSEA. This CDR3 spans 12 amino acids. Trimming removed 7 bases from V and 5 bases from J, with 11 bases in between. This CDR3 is CSGQVSNEKLFF. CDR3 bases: TGCAGCGGACAGGTTTCCAATGAAAAACTGTTTTTT.

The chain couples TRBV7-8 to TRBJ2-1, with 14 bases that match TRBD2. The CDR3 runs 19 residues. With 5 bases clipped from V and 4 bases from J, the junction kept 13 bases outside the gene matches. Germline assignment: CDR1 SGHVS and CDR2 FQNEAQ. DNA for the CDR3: TGTGCCAGCAGCCGATTAGGGGGGACTAGCGGGAGTGTATACAATGAGCAGTTCTTC. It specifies CASSRLGGTSGSVYNEQFF.